This is a list of T cell receptor beta chains from one sample in a study of blood T cells in healthy people across ages. TCRdb ran MiXCR on the 5' RACE reads and lists one entry per CDR3 protein. The table lists 1.6 million or so distinct CDR3 sequences, about 32% of them singletons, with about 10% in the top ten. The sequenced sample consisted of blood. These receptors all come from a woman aged 25 to 45 in good health. Both conserved end residues are part of each CDR3. The D gene is left open where the match is weak. Size is stated for part of the rows, as once, few or many counts, or as a class when the clone is expanded.

TRBJ1-2 NA TRBV29-1 NA CSVGSTNYGYTF TGCAGCGTGGGCAGTACTAACTATGGCTACACCTTC
TRBJ2-5 TRBD2 TRBV20-1 NA CSARDPSGSQETQYF TGCAGTGCTAGAGATCCTAGCGGGAGCCAAGAGACCCAGTACTTC
TRBJ2-7 TRBD2 TRBV20-1 NA CSATTGTSVSYEQYF TGCAGTGCTACGACCGGGACTAGCGTCTCCTACGAGCAGTACTTC
TRBJ2-3 TRBD2 TRBV9 NA CASSSDRLAGGLQQYF TGTGCCAGCAGCTCAGACCGACTAGCGGGAGGGTTACAGCAGTATTTT
TRBJ1-1 NA TRBV4-1 few CASSQGQVMNTEAFF TGCGCCAGCAGCCAGGGTCAGGTCATGAACACTGAAGCTTTCTTT
TRBJ2-1 TRBD2 TRBV5-1 NA CASSLGRVAGDNEQFF TGCGCCAGCAGCTTGGGGCGGGTAGCGGGTGACAATGAGCAGTTCTTC
TRBJ2-6 NA TRBV7-9 NA CASSLEARVYSGANVPTF TGTGCCAGCAGCTTAGAGGCCAGGGTATACTCTGGGGCCAACGTCCCGACTTTC
TRBJ2-7 NA TRBV21-1 NA CASSEEQGVNSYEQYF TGTGCCAGCAGCGAAGAACAGGGAGTCAACTCCTACGAGCAGTACTTC
TRBJ1-6 NA TRBV2 NA CASSEERGDSPLHF TGTGCCAGCAGTGAAGAGAGGGGGGATTCACCCCTCCACTTT
TRBJ2-1 NA TRBV20-1 NA CSASGGGGSYNEQFF TGCAGTGCTAGTGGAGGGGGCGGCTCCTACAATGAGCAGTTCTTC
TRBJ2-5 NA TRBV30 few CAWEPLETQYF TGTGCCTGGGAGCCCCTCGAGACCCAGTACTTC
TRBJ1-5 NA TRBV27 NA CASSFARQITHSNQPQHF TGTGCCAGCAGTTTCGCGAGACAGATCACCCATAGCAATCAGCCCCAGCATTTT
TRBJ2-5 TRBD2 TRBV14 NA CASSDPGGGTETQYF TGTGCCAGCAGCGACCCGGGCGGGGGGACAGAGACCCAGTACTTC
TRBJ2-5 NA TRBV7-2 few CASSTHETQYF TGTGCCAGCAGCACCCATGAGACCCAGTACTTC
TRBJ2-1 NA TRBV10-3 many CAISEDGNNEQFF TGTGCCATCAGTGAGGACGGAAACAATGAGCAGTTCTTC
TRBJ2-7 NA TRBV20-1 many CSASRAGAYYEQYF TGCAGTGCTAGCAGGGCTGGGGCTTACTACGAGCAGTACTTC
TRBJ2-1 TRBD2 TRBV20-1 NA CSARLLGGRAYNEQFF TGCAGTGCTAGGCTGTTGGGCGGGAGGGCCTACAATGAGCAGTTCTTC
TRBJ1-2 TRBD1 TRBV5-1 NA CASSPQGVYYGYTF TGCGCCAGCAGCCCCCAGGGGGTTTACTATGGCTACACCTTC
TRBJ1-6 TRBD1 TRBV7-9 few CASSRGQGDVSPLHF TGTGCCAGCAGCCGGGGACAGGGGGACGTATCGCCCCTCCACTTT
TRBJ2-5 NA TRBV18 few CASSPSAYQETQYF TGTGCCAGCTCCCCAAGTGCGTACCAAGAGACCCAGTACTTC
TRBJ2-7 TRBD2 TRBV7-2 NA CASSLDPLAGVDEQYF TGTGCCAGCAGCTTAGACCCCTTAGCGGGAGTCGACGAGCAGTACTTC
TRBJ1-5 NA TRBV4-1 NA CASSEQGGPQHF TGTGCCAGCAGTGAACAGGGTGGGCCCCAGCATTTT
TRBJ2-1 TRBD2 TRBV9 NA CASSATGTSLYNEQFF TGTGCCAGCAGCGCAACCGGGACTAGCCTTTACAATGAGCAGTTCTTC
TRBJ2-3 NA TRBV4-1 many CASSQGGGVSFTDTQYF TGCGCCAGCAGCCAAGGAGGGGGGGTCTCGTTCACAGATACGCAGTATTTT
TRBJ1-4 NA TRBV20-1 few CSAREGRFYEKLFF TGCAGTGCTAGAGAGGGGAGGTTTTACGAAAAACTGTTTTTT
TRBJ2-1 TRBD2 TRBV10-3 NA CAISEGVSGRTLSYNEQFF TGTGCCATCAGTGAGGGGGTTAGCGGGAGAACTCTCTCCTACAATGAGCAGTTCTTC
TRBJ2-5 NA TRBV6-1 NA CASSELGPWETQYF TGTGCCAGCAGTGAATTAGGTCCATGGGAGACCCAGTACTTC
TRBJ2-7 NA TRBV6-1 NA CASREYRGSIDGEQYF TGTGCCAGCAGGGAGTATAGAGGCTCCATTGATGGCGAGCAGTACTTC
TRBJ1-1 NA TRBV29-1 few CSAGQMNTEAFF TGCAGCGCAGGACAGATGAACACTGAAGCTTTCTTT
TRBJ2-1 NA TRBV6-1 NA CASSEPYYSEQFF TGTGCCAGCAGTGAACCTTATTACAGTGAGCAGTTCTTC
TRBJ2-3 NA TRBV20-1 few CSARDLGAGTDTQYF TGCAGTGCTAGAGATCTGGGGGCTGGGACAGATACGCAGTATTTT
TRBJ2-1 NA TRBV9 NA CASSVQGGPDNEQFF TGTGCCAGCAGCGTACAGGGGGGGCCAGATAATGAGCAGTTCTTC
TRBJ2-1 NA TRBV12-3/TRBV12-4 few CASGVGMNEQFF TGTGCCAGCGGGGTGGGGATGAATGAGCAGTTCTTC
TRBJ2-4 TRBD2 TRBV20-1 few CSAGGSSGEVKNIQYF TGCAGTGCTGGGGGTTCTAGCGGGGAGGTCAAAAACATTCAGTACTTC
TRBJ2-2 NA TRBV7-7 NA CASSLSINTGERFF TGTGCCAGCAGCTTATCCATTAACACCGGGGAGCGGTTTTTT
TRBJ2-5 NA TRBV4-1 few CASSQEYLGVVETQYF TGCGCCAGCAGCCAAGAATATCTAGGGGTAGTAGAGACCCAGTACTTC
TRBJ2-1 TRBD2 TRBV28 NA CASSLSGTSEHEQFF TGTGCCAGCAGTTTAAGTGGGACTAGCGAACATGAGCAGTTCTTC